This section outlines one T cell receptor (beta chain) sequence together with its context. The antigen remains undetermined. The sample belongs to a study of T cell repertoires in cytomegalovirus infection. Using its own MiXCR run on the reads, TCRdb lists one record per CDR3 protein. The table records about 500,000 distinct CDR3 sequences, about 33% of them present only once. General study results and limits: In two of eight donors, the top clonotype was HLA-C-restricted CMV-specific.

The CDR3 is made up of 15 amino acids. The V gene lost 4 bases and the J gene lost 0 bases, with 12 bases spanning the gap. CDR1 and CDR2 from the germline V gene are MNHEY and SVGEGT. This TCR derives from a human donor in good health (CMV status not recorded). Some clones in this sample may be carry-over from other donors' samples. The chain combines TRBV6-2 or TRBV6-3 with TRBJ1-1; no clear D gene. The sequenced sample was cultured PBMCs, obtained from culture after CMV antigen stimulation. CDR3 sequence (DNA): TGTGCCAGCAGTTGGTCCGGGCTAATGAACACTGAAGCTTTCTTT. Protein: CASSWSGLMNTEAFF.